This entry lists 3 T cell receptor beta chains sequenced from one sample in a study of CD4 T cells in relation to SARS-CoV-2 and coronaviruses. No antigen is known for these receptors. The unexposed donors gave CD4+ T cells in about 2010-2019, prior to COVID-19. The cells were cultured for under 13 days before CD4+ T cells were isolated. Clones were read by immunoSEQ multiplex PCR, and TCRdb kept only the in-frame ones, dropping some. In the table there are 10,000 to 15,000 clones, more than 75% of which are singletons. Sequencing was carried out using CD4+ T cells from PBMCs, cultured in vitro. The receptors were sampled from a human donor in good health.

The rearrangement uses TRBV13 and TRBJ1-5; TRBD1 aligns across 7 bases. V trimming: 8 bases; J trimming: 3 bases; junction bases outside the gene matches: 7. The CDR3 is made up of 14 amino acids. Germline V gene lookup returns CDR1 PRHDT and CDR2 FYEKMQ (reference sequence). DNA of the CDR3: TGTGCCAGCCCTTTCCAGGGGGACAATCAGCCCCAGCATTTT. It translates to CASPFQGDNQPQHF.

V usage is TRBV6-2 or TRBV6-3 and J usage is TRBJ2-7; 8 bases match TRBD1. CDR1 is MNHEY and CDR2 is SVGEGT in the germline V gene. This CDR3 has 15 amino acids. J was trimmed by 0 bases and V by 4 bases; bases with no gene match: 5. The CDR3 DNA is TGTGCCAGCAGTTTTCAGGGGGCAAGCTCCTACGAGCAGTACTTC. Amino acid sequence: CASSFQGASSYEQYF.

V gene TRBV11-2 combines with J gene TRBJ2-1; 14 bases are shared with TRBD2. Germline values: CDR1 SGHAT, CDR2 FQNNGV. The CDR3 length is 16 residues. Unmatched junction bases numbered 10, after V lost 5 bases and J lost 10 bases. In DNA, the CDR3 is TGTGCCAGCAGCCCGGGACTAGCGGGAGCTTCACCCGAGCAGTTCTTC. Translation gives CASSPGLAGASPEQFF. Filled out from reference TRBV11-2 and TRBJ2-1, the complete variable domain reads EAGVAQSPRYKIIEKRQSVAFWCNPISGHATLYWYQQILGQGPKLLIQFQNNGVVDDSQLPKDRFSAERLKGVDSTLKIQPAKLEDSAVYLCASSPGLAGASPEQFFGPGTRLTVL.